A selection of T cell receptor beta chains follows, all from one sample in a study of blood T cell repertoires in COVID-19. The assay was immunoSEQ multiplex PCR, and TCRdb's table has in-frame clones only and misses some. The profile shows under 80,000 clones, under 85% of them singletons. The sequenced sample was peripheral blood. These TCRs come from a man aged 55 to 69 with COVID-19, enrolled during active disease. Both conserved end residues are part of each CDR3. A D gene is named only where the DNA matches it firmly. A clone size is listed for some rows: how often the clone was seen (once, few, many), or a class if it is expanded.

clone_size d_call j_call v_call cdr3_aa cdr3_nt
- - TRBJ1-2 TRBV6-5 CASEEGLDYGYTF TGTGCCAGCGAGGAGGGTCTCGACTATGGCTACACCTTC
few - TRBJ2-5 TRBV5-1 CASSRGGDQETQYF TGCGCCAGCAGTAGAGGGGGGGACCAAGAGACCCAGTACTTC
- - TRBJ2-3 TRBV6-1 CASSEAGANTDTQYF TGTGCCAGCAGTGAGGCAGGGGCAAACACAGATACGCAGTATTTT
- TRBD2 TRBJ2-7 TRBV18 CASSPASGADEQYF TGTGCCAGCTCACCGGCTAGCGGGGCCGACGAGCAGTACTTC
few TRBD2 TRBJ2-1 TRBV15 CATSRDLAVSYNEQFF TGTGCCACCAGCAGAGATCTAGCGGTCTCCTACAATGAGCAGTTCTTC
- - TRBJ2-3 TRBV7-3 CASSLNRAYTDTQYF TGTGCCAGCAGCTTAAACAGGGCCTACACAGATACGCAGTATTTT
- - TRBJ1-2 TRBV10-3 CAITPSGGLGYTF TGTGCCATCACACCCTCCGGGGGGCTTGGCTACACCTTC
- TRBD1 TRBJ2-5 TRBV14 CASSRKPGQQETQYF TGTGCCAGCAGCCGTAAACCGGGACAGCAAGAGACCCAGTACTTC
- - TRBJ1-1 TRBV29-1 CSVEEGEGTAFF TGCAGCGTTGAAGAGGGGGAGGGAACAGCTTTCTTT
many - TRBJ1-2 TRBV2 CASRRIGTNYGYTF TGTGCCAGCAGACGCATTGGGACAAACTATGGCTACACCTTC
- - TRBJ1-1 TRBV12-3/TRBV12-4 CASSPSTEAFF TGTGCCAGCAGTCCCTCCACTGAAGCTTTCTTT